A selection of T cell receptor beta chains follows, all from one sample in a study of tumor-infiltrating lymphocytes in primary liver carcinoma. TCRdb reanalysed the multiplex PCR reads using MiXCR and keeps one entry per CDR3 protein. The table has 85,000 to 100,000 distinct CDR3 sequences, about 70% seen once. Sequencing used tumor-adjacent normal liver tissue. Receptors were obtained from a man aged 35 to 55 with primary liver carcinoma and hepatitis B virus infection. Each CDR3 is given with its conserved first and last residue. A D gene is named only where the DNA matches it firmly. Size values are once, few and many counts, or a class for expanded clones, and some rows have none.

>TRBJ1-6|many|NA|13|TRBV5-6
CASSLLRNSPLHF
TGTGCCAGCAGCTTGTTGAGAAATTCACCCCTCCACTTT
>TRBJ1-1|once|NA|12|TRBV30
CAWKRGALVAFF
TGTGCCTGGAAGCGCGGTGCACTTGTAGCTTTCTTT
>TRBJ2-7|once|TRBD2|14|TRBV6-1
CASSTELAAYEEYF
TGTGCCAGCAGTACTGAACTAGCGGCCTACGAGGAGTACTTC
>TRBJ2-5|NA|TRBD2|16|TRBV4-1
CASSQDRAGGGESQYF
TGCGCCAGCAGCCAAGATCGGGCGGGAGGGGGAGAGAGCCAGTACTTC
>TRBJ2-7|NA|NA|12|TRBV10-3
CAISRDELAQYF
TGTGCCATCAGCCGAGATGAATTAGCGCAGTACTTC
>TRBJ2-5|many|TRBD2|15|TRBV5-4
CASRLAGGAWETQYF
TGTGCCAGCAGGCTAGCGGGAGGAGCATGGGAGACCCAGTACTTC
>TRBJ1-5|NA|TRBD1|14|TRBV6-1
CVSSERGQDQPQRF
TGTGTCAGCAGTGAAAGAGGACAGGATCAGCCCCAGCGTTTT
>TRBJ2-1|NA|NA|12|TRBV29-1
CSVGQGEDEQFF
TGCAGCGTGGGGCAGGGGGAGGATGAGCAGTTCTTC
>TRBJ2-1|many|NA|14|TRBV11-1
CASSLGTGYNEQFF
TGTGCCAGCAGCCTCGGGACTGGCTACAATGAGCAGTTCTTC
>TRBJ1-1|NA|NA|14|TRBV29-1
CSVALRDCNTEAFF
TGCAGCGTTGCCCTCCGGGACTGTAACACTGAAGCTTTCTTT
>TRBJ2-7|many|NA|14|TRBV7-9
CASSPNRVPDEQYF
TGTGCCAGCAGCCCAAACAGGGTTCCCGACGAGCAGTACTTC
>TRBJ1-1|many|TRBD1|13|TRBV6-5
CASSSTGGFEAFF
TGTGCCAGCAGTTCGACAGGGGGCTTCGAAGCTTTCTTT
>TRBJ2-3|medium-sized|NA|11|TRBV11-2
CASSYTDTQYF
TGTGCCAGCAGCTACACAGATACGCAGTATTTT
>TRBJ1-1|many|TRBD1|13|TRBV29-1
CSAPRTGGTEAFF
TGCAGCGCCCCTAGAACAGGGGGCACTGAAGCTTTCTTT
>TRBJ2-1|NA|NA|18|TRBV12-3/TRBV12-4
CANSFLATSGSSYNEQFF
TGTGCCAACAGTTTTCTTGCTACCTCCGGAAGTTCCTACAATGAGCAGTTCTTC
>TRBJ1-1|NA|NA|12|TRBV29-1
CSVVVDGTEAFF
TGCAGCGTTGTTGTGGACGGCACTGAAGCTTTCTTT
>TRBJ1-6|many|NA|16|TRBV6-1
CASRRLQGANNSPLHF
TGTGCCAGCAGGCGACTACAGGGAGCAAATAATTCACCCCTCCACTTT
>TRBJ1-2|NA|NA|13|TRBV28
CASSLGQGYSLTF
TGTGCCAGCAGTTTAGGGCAGGGTTATTCCCTCACCTTC
>TRBJ2-7|few|NA|14|TRBV28
CASRQSGTAYKQYF
TGTGCCAGCAGACAGAGCGGGACAGCCTACAAGCAGTACTTC
>TRBJ2-1|few|NA|16|TRBV24-1
CATSDPGTGGHNEQFF
TGTGCCACCAGTGATCCCGGAACAGGAGGCCACAATGAGCAGTTCTTC
>TRBJ1-1|NA|NA|14|TRBV10-3
CAISGRGGNTEAFF
TGTGCCATCAGTGGGCGGGGAGGGAACACTGAAGCTTTCTTT
>TRBJ2-2|NA|TRBD1|16|TRBV7-9
CASSARTGGNTGELFF
TGTGCCAGCAGCGCCCGGACAGGGGGGAACACCGGGGAGCTGTTTTTT